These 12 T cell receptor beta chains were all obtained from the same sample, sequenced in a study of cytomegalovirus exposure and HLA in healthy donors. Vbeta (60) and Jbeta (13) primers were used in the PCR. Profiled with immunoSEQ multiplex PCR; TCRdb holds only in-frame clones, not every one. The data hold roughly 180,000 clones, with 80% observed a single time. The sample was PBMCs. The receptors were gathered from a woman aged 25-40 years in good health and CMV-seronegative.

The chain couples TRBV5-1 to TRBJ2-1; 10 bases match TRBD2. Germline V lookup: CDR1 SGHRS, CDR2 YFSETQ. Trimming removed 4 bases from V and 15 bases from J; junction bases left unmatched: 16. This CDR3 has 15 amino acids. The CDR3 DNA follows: TGCGCCAGCAGCATAGCTAGCGGGGGAAGCTTATGGGGGTTCTTC. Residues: CASSIASGGSLWGFF.

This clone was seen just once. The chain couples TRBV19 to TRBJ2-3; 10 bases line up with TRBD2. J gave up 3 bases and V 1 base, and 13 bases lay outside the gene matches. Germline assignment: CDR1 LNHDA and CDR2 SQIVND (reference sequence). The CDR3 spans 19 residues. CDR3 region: CASSIAPARLAGLTDTQYF. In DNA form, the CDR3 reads TGTGCCAGTAGTATAGCTCCAGCAAGACTAGCGGGCTTGACAGATACGCAGTATTTT.

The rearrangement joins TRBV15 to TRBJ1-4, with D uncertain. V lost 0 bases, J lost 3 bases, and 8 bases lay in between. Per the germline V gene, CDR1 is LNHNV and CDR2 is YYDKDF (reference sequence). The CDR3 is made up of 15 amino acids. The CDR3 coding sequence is TGTGCCACCAGCAGAGAGGGCACTTCTAATGAAAAACTGTTTTTT. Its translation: CATSREGTSNEKLFF. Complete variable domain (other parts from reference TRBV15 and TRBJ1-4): DAMVIQNPRYQVTQFGKPVTLSCSQTLNHNVMYWYQQKSSQAPKLLFHYYDKDFNNEADTPDNFQSRRPNTSFCFLDIRSPGLGDTAMYLCATSREGTSNEKLFFGSGTQLSVL.

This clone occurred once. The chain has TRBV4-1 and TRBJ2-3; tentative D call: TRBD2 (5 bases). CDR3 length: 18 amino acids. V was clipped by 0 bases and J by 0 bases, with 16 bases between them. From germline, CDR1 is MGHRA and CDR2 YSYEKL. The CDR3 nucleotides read TGCGCCAGCAGCCAAGACTCCGTCGGGTTAGCGAGCACAGATACGCAGTATTTT. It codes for CASSQDSVGLASTDTQYF.

As DNA, the CDR3 is TGTGCCAGTAGTATCGGACAGGGTAGGCAAAACATTCAGTACTTC. It translates to CASSIGQGRQNIQYF. The chain recombines TRBV19 with TRBJ2-4, with 8 bases fitting TRBD1. V lost 3 bases and J lost 5; bases outside the gene matches: 6. The CDR3 has 15 residues. CDR1 is LNHDA, CDR2 SQIVND, per germline (reference sequence).

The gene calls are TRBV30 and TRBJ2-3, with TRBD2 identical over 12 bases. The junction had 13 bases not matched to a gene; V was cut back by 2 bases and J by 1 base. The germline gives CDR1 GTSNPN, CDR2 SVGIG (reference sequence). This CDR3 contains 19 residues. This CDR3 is CAWSRLLAGGSIGTDTQYF. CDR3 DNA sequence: TGTGCCTGGAGTCGATTACTAGCGGGGGGATCTATAGGCACAGATACGCAGTATTTT. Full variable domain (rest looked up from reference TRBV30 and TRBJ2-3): SQTIHQWPATLVQPVGSPLSLECTVEGTSNPNLYWYRQAAGRGLQLLFYSVGIGQISSEVPQNLSASRPQDRQFILSSKKLLLSDSGFYLCAWSRLLAGGSIGTDTQYFGPGTRLTVL.

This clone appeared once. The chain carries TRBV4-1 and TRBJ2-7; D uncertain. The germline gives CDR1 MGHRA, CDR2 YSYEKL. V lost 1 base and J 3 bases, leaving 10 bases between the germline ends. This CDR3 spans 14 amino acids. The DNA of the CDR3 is TGCGCCAGCAGCCAAGGGGCCAGTTTCTACGAGCAGTACTTC. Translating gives CASSQGASFYEQYF.

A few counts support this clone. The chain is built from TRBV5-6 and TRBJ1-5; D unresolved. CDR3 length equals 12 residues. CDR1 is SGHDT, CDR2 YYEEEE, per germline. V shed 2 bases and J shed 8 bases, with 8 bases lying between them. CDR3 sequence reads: CASSFRAEPQHF. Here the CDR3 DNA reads TGTGCCAGCAGCTTCCGAGCGGAGCCCCAGCATTTT.

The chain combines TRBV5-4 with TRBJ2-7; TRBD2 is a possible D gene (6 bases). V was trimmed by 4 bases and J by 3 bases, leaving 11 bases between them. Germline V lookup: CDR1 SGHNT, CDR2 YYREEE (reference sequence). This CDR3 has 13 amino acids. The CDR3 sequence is CASSGGWDYEQYF. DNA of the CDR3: TGTGCCAGCAGCGGAGGGTGGGACTACGAGCAGTACTTC.

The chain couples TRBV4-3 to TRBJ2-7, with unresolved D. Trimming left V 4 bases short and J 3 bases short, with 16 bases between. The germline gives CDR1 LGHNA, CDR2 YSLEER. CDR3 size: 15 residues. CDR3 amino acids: CASSRTVAYIYEQYF. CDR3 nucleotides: TGCGCCAGCAGCCGAACAGTGGCCTATATCTACGAGCAGTACTTC.

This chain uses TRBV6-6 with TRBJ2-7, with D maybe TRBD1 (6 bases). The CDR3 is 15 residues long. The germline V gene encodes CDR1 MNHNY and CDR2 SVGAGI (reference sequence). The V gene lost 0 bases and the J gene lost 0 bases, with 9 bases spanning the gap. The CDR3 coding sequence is TGTGCCAGCAGTTACTCATGGGACAACTCCTACGAGCAGTACTTC. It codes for CASSYSWDNSYEQYF.

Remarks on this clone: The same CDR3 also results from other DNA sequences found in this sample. The CDR3 sequence: CASSYSGDSPLHF. The CDR3 bases are TGTGCCAGCAGTTACTCCGGGGATTCACCCCTCCACTTT. This chain joins TRBV6-5 and TRBJ1-6; no firm D call. This CDR3 is 13 amino acids long. Germline CDR1 MNHEY, CDR2 SVGAGI. V gave up 0 bases and J gave up 8 bases, with 5 bases separating them.